The 20 T cell receptor beta chains in this list originate from one sample, sequenced in a study of CXCR3 chemokines and chemotherapy response in bladder cancer. TCRdb re-derived calls from the PCR reads in MiXCR, one entry per CDR3 protein. The data hold roughly 8,000 distinct CDR3 sequences, with around an eighth observed a single time. This material was acquired from a patient whose treatment included neoadjuvant chemotherapy. The source of these receptors is a human donor with bladder cancer that responded to neoadjuvant chemotherapy.

The table lists this clonotype with a few counts. The chain employs TRBV6-5 and TRBJ1-2, with 7 bases that match TRBD1. V lost 4 bases and J lost 5; bases outside the gene matches: 10. Germline CDR1 reads MNHEY; CDR2 reads SVGAGI. The CDR3 is 15 residues long. The CDR3 is CASSSIGTADYGYTF. In DNA form, the CDR3 reads TGTGCCAGCAGTTCTATTGGGACAGCCGATTATGGCTACACCTTC.

This clonotype was seen at least ten times. This chain links TRBV30 with TRBJ1-2, with 11 positions matching TRBD1. V gave up 5 bases and J gave up 4 bases; unmatched junction bases: 6. This CDR3 spans 14 amino acids. Germline V gives CDR1 GTSNPN, CDR2 SVGIG (reference sequence). CDR3 amino acids: CAWAGTGGRYGYTF. In nucleotides, the CDR3 is TGTGCCTGGGCCGGGACAGGGGGTCGCTATGGCTACACCTTC.

By its share, this clonotype is medium-sized (0.01 to 0.1%). This chain links TRBV10-3 with TRBJ1-5, with D hard to call. This CDR3 spans 13 amino acids. Germline V lookup: CDR1 ENHRY, CDR2 SYGVKD. Trimming cost V 6 bases and J 3 bases, with 9 bases left between them. The CDR3 here is CAIRDRSNQPQHF. The DNA for the CDR3 is TGTGCCATCAGGGACCGATCCAATCAGCCCCAGCATTTT.

At least ten counts were recorded for this clonotype. The chain carries TRBV6-2 or TRBV6-3 and TRBJ2-4, with 7 bases that match TRBD2. The germline V gene encodes CDR1 MNHEY and CDR2 SVGEGT. Losses at the gene ends were 2 bases for V and 0 bases for J; bases not matched to a gene: 10. This CDR3 region has 18 residues. For the CDR3, the DNA is TGTGCCAGCAGTTACAATCCACGGGGGGAGACAGCCAAAAACATTCAGTACTTC. It yields the protein CASSYNPRGETAKNIQYF.

The chain recombines TRBV19 with TRBJ1-2, with TRBD1 matching over 7 bases. This CDR3 comprises 13 residues. Germline values: CDR1 LNHDA, CDR2 SQIVND (reference sequence). CDR3 residues: CASVQGLQYGYTF. CDR3 sequence (DNA): TGTGCAAGTGTACAGGGGTTACAATATGGCTACACCTTC.

This clonotype is medium-sized (0.01 to 0.1%). This chain joins TRBV6-6 and TRBJ1-6; D gene uncertain. The CDR3 length is 11 residues. CDR1 MNHNY and CDR2 SVGAGI come from the germline V gene (reference sequence). Trimming removed 7 bases from V and 6 bases from J, with 4 bases in between. The CDR3 bases are TGTGCCAGCAACAGTAATTCACCCCTCCACTTT. Translation gives CASNSNSPLHF.

J is TRBJ1-4 and V is TRBV27, with D perhaps matching TRBD1 (5 bases). CDR3 length equals 13 residues. Trimming took off 6 bases at V and 10 bases at J, with 15 bases between the two ends. In germline, CDR1 is MNHEY, CDR2 SMNVEV (reference sequence). Written as DNA, the CDR3 is TGTGCCAGCAGCCTAACCGTGAGGGGAAAACTGTTTTTT. Protein sequence: CASSLTVRGKLFF.

There are many counts of this clonotype. The V and J genes are TRBV12-3 or TRBV12-4 and TRBJ1-5; 8 bases fit TRBD1. This CDR3 comprises 14 residues. Unmatched junction bases numbered 1, after V lost 4 bases and J lost 2 bases. The CDR3 DNA sequence: TGTGCCAGCAGTTCGACAGGGGGCAATCAGCCCCAGCATTTT. It is translated as CASSSTGGNQPQHF.

This clonotype was counted ten times or more. This rearrangement joins TRBV7-2 to TRBJ2-7; either TRBD1 or TRBD2 may fit D (6 bases each). Per the germline V gene, CDR1 is SGHTA and CDR2 is FQGNSA. The CDR3 is 13 residues long. Trimming cost V 0 bases and J 7 bases, with 10 bases left between them. The DNA for the CDR3 is TGTGCCAGCAGCTTAGCGCGGGACAATGAGCAGTACTTC. Residues: CASSLARDNEQYF.

By share, this clonotype counts as medium-sized. The chain recombines TRBV6-1 with TRBJ1-1; D gene ambiguous. The CDR3 loop spans 14 amino acids. With 0 bases removed from V and 1 base from J, the gap between germline ends came to 6 bases. CDR1 and CDR2 from the germline V gene are MNHNS and SASEGT. As DNA, the CDR3 is TGTGCCAGCAGTGAAGCCGAAGAGAACACTGAAGCTTTCTTT. Amino acid sequence: CASSEAEENTEAFF.

A note on this clonotype: A far more abundant clone sits one base away, making this likely a read error. The chain carries TRBV6-5 and TRBJ2-7, with TRBD2 matching over 8 bases. The V gene's germline CDR1 is MNHEY and CDR2 SVGAGI. The CDR3 totals 17 residues. Unmatched junction bases numbered 19, after V lost 5 bases and J lost 7 bases. CDR3 DNA: TGTGCCAGCAGTGAATTGGAAGCGGGGGACCGCTACAATGAGCAGTACTTC. Its translation is CASSELEAGDRYNEQYF.

The chain combines TRBV6-6 with TRBJ1-1, with D unclear. Germline loops: CDR1 MNHNY, CDR2 SVGAGI (reference sequence). V lost 9 bases and J 1 base, leaving 18 bases between the germline ends. The CDR3 covers 15 residues. Written as DNA, the CDR3 is TGTGCCAGTTACTCCGAAAGGGCAGGGAACACTGAAGCTTTCTTT. It translates to CASYSERAGNTEAFF.

The chain couples TRBV28 to TRBJ2-7; 7 bases match TRBD1. CDR3 length: 15 residues. V was clipped by 6 bases and J by 0 bases; unmatched bases: 8. The germline gives CDR1 MDHEN, CDR2 SYDVKM. The CDR3 protein is CASREQGPSSYEQYF. The CDR3 region has the DNA TGTGCCAGCAGAGAACAGGGGCCGAGCTCCTACGAGCAGTACTTC. The variable domain in full, with the rest retrieved from reference TRBV28 and TRBJ2-7, is DVKVTQSSRYLVKRTGEKVFLECVQDMDHENMFWYRQDPGLGLRLIYFSYDVKMKEKGDIPEGYSVSREKKERFSLILESASTNQTSMYLCASREQGPSSYEQYFGPGTRLTVT.

This clonotype was picked up many times. This chain uses TRBV19 with TRBJ1-5, with D tentatively TRBD1 (5 bases). This CDR3 contains 17 residues. V dropped 9 bases and J dropped 0 bases, with 21 bases sitting between them. Germline CDR1 is LNHDA and CDR2 is SQIVND (reference sequence). The CDR3 here is CASSLRGGQYSNQPQHF. CDR3 nucleotide sequence: TGTGCCAGCAGTTTGCGGGGCGGGCAGTATAGCAATCAGCCCCAGCATTTT.

This clonotype was observed many times. This chain joins TRBV15 and TRBJ2-2, with D hard to call. CDR3 length: 15 amino acids. The V end lost 0 bases, the J end lost 1 base, and 6 bases lay between the germline ends. CDR1 is LNHNV, CDR2 YYDKDF, per germline (reference sequence). The CDR3 region has the DNA TGTGCCACCAGCAGAGATTTGGGGAACACCGGGGAGCTGTTTTTT. Protein sequence: CATSRDLGNTGELFF.

This clonotype is categorized as medium-sized (0.01 to 0.1%). The chain uses TRBV6-5 and TRBJ1-1; 11 nucleotides agree with TRBD1. The CDR3 covers 15 residues. The germline CDR1 and CDR2 sequences are MNHEY and SVGAGI. V was pared by 7 bases and J by 10 bases, with 14 bases of the junction left unmatched. CDR3 nucleotides: TGTGCCAGCACCCCGTGGGGACAGGGGGTGGAGATAGCTTTCTTT. It encodes CASTPWGQGVEIAFF.

This clonotype is termed medium-sized. The rearrangement links TRBV6-2 or TRBV6-3 to TRBJ1-2, with D possibly matching TRBD1 (6 bases). The CDR3 has 13 amino acids. Trimming pared 3 bases from V and 8 bases from J, leaving 13 bases between. Germline lookup yields CDR1 MNHEY and CDR2 SVGEGT. Here the CDR3 DNA reads TGTGCCAGCAGTTATACAGGGTCGAGCGGCTACACCTTC. Translated, it gives CASSYTGSSGYTF.

Remarks on this clonotype: This likely stems from a read error, as it lies one base from a far larger clone. V and J are TRBV10-3 and TRBJ1-1; 9 bases line up with TRBD1. V shed 10 bases, J shed 1 base, and the junction held 7 bases outside the gene matches. CDR3 length: 14 amino acids. CDR1 ENHRY and CDR2 SYGVKD come from the germline V gene. CDR3 sequence (DNA): TGTGCCAGCATCTGGGACAGGGCGAACACTGAAGCTTTCTTT. It encodes CASIWDRANTEAFF.

In this sample, this clonotype turned up many times. V usage is TRBV20-1 and J usage is TRBJ1-2; 8 bases map to TRBD1. This CDR3 has 12 residues. V gave up 4 bases and J gave up 4 bases; unmatched junction bases: 2. Germline assignment: CDR1 DFQATT and CDR2 SNEGSKA (reference sequence). This CDR3 reads CSAKGQGYGYTF. As DNA, the CDR3 is TGCAGTGCTAAAGGACAGGGCTATGGCTACACCTTC.

This clonotype is medium-sized. The chain recombines TRBV15 with TRBJ1-2, with D possibly being TRBD1 (6 bases). The CDR3 loop spans 14 amino acids. Germline V gene lookup returns CDR1 LNHNV and CDR2 YYDKDF (reference sequence). V dropped 5 bases and J dropped 0 bases, with 10 bases sitting between them. In nucleotides, the CDR3 is TGTGCCACCAGCGGGACACCAGCTAACTATGGCTACACCTTC. This sequence encodes CATSGTPANYGYTF. Full variable domain (remainder filled in from reference TRBV15 and TRBJ1-2): DAMVIQNPRYQVTQFGKPVTLSCSQTLNHNVMYWYQQKSSQAPKLLFHYYDKDFNNEADTPDNFQSRRPNTSFCFLDIRSPGLGDTAMYLCATSGTPANYGYTFGSGTRLTVV.